A single sample gave rise to the 31 T cell receptor beta chains below, sequenced in a study of T cell responses to AZD1222 COVID-19 vaccine. Here immunoSEQ multiplex PCR was the method, and the copy in TCRdb shows in-frame clones only, minus some. The table shows around 120,000 clones, with 92% occurring only once. The sequences come from peripheral blood, collected on day 0 of AZD1222 vaccination. The receptors were sampled from an adult in good health.

The chain has TRBV5-1 and TRBJ1-2; D is perhaps TRBD1 (6 bases). This CDR3 is built from 13 residues. Trimming removed 3 bases at V and 12 bases at J, with 18 bases between. CDR1 is SGHRS, CDR2 YFSETQ, per germline. The chain's CDR3 is CASSSATGLLNTF. For the CDR3, the DNA is TGCGCCAGCAGCTCCGCAACAGGGTTACTCAACACCTTC.

This rearrangement joins TRBV2 to TRBJ2-7, with D uncertain. The CDR3 contains 10 residues. The germline V and J ends were trimmed by 6 bases and 7 bases, with 7 bases remaining between them. Germline values: CDR1 SNHLY, CDR2 FYNNEI. This chain's CDR3 is CASRDLEQYF. In DNA form, the CDR3 reads TGTGCCAGCAGAGACCTTGAGCAGTACTTC. Drawing the rest from reference TRBV2 and TRBJ2-7, the complete variable domain is EPEVTQTPSHQVTQMGQEVILRCVPISNHLYFYWYRQILGQKVEFLVSFYNNEISEKSEIFDDQFSVERPDGSNFTLKIRSTKLEDSAMYFCASRDLEQYFGPGTRLTVT.

The chain's CDR3 is CASSLVGDRGRGTEAFF. In DNA form, the CDR3 reads TGTGCCAGCAGTCTCGTCGGGGACAGGGGAAGAGGCACTGAAGCTTTCTTT. The chain is built from TRBV28 and TRBJ1-1, with 10 bases fitting TRBD1. Germline CDR1 and CDR2: MDHEN and SYDVKM. The CDR3 spans 17 residues. V lost 5 bases to trimming and J lost 4 bases; unmatched junction nucleotides: 13. Based on the CDR3 plus reference TRBV28 and TRBJ1-1, the full variable domain is DVKVTQSSRYLVKRTGEKVFLECVQDMDHENMFWYRQDPGLGLRLIYFSYDVKMKEKGDIPEGYSVSREKKERFSLILESASTNQTSMYLCASSLVGDRGRGTEAFFGQGTRLTVV.

This clone was picked up one time. This sequence joins TRBV23-1 and TRBJ2-2, with 10 nucleotides matching TRBD2. TRBV23-1 is noted as an ORF with a role that remains uncertain. V lost 2 bases, J lost 0 bases, and 12 bases stayed unmatched. The CDR3 spans 20 residues. CDR3 nucleotides: TGCGCCAGCAGTCAACACGGACTAGCGGAGGGGTTCGCGAACACCGGGGAGCTGTTTTTT. The encoded protein is CASSQHGLAEGFANTGELFF.

This clone was found once. This sequence joins TRBV2 and TRBJ2-1; 8 nucleotides line up with TRBD2. V lost 3 bases to trimming and J lost 4 bases; unmatched junction nucleotides: 5. Germline CDR1 SNHLY, CDR2 FYNNEI. The CDR3 has 15 residues. For the CDR3, the DNA is TGTGCCAGCAGTGAGGTTCGGGGGGGATACAATGAGCAGTTCTTC. It encodes CASSEVRGGYNEQFF.

The chain carries TRBV5-4 and TRBJ1-2; possible D gene TRBD1, 5 bases. This CDR3 has 13 residues. CDR1 is SGHNT, CDR2 YYREEE, per germline (reference sequence). Trimming left V 10 bases short and J 2 bases short, with 15 bases between. CDR3 residues: CAGSRGENYGYTF. The CDR3 bases are TGTGCCGGCTCCCGGGGGGAAAACTATGGCTACACCTTC.

This chain joins TRBV7-9 and TRBJ2-5; D perhaps matches TRBD1 (5 bases). Trimming removed 0 bases at V and 4 bases at J, with 12 bases between. In germline, CDR1 is SEHNR, CDR2 FQNEAQ (reference sequence). This CDR3 is 15 amino acids long. In DNA form, the CDR3 reads TGTGCCAGCAGCTTAGCGCGACCAAGGGGAGAGACCCAGTACTTC. Translated: CASSLARPRGETQYF. The full variable domain, completed using reference TRBV7-9 and TRBJ2-5, is DTGVSQNPRHKITKRGQNVTFRCDPISEHNRLYWYRQTLGQGPEFLTYFQNEAQLEKSRLLSDRFSAERPKGSFSTLEIQRTEQGDSAMYLCASSLARPRGETQYFGPGTRLLVL.

J is TRBJ2-1 and V is TRBV27; 8 nucleotides agree with TRBD2. Trimming took 3 bases from V and 8 from J; bases not matched to a gene: 9. CDR3 length equals 15 residues. Germline loops: CDR1 MNHEY, CDR2 SMNVEV (reference sequence). The CDR3 loop reads CASSLAGGVLDEQFF. CDR3 bases: TGTGCCAGCAGTTTGGCGGGGGGCGTTTTGGATGAGCAGTTCTTC.

This clone has only a few counts. This rearrangement joins TRBV27 to TRBJ2-7; D is undetermined. CDR3 length equals 12 residues. Germline V CDR1 and CDR2: MNHEY, SMNVEV (reference sequence). The ends were cut back, 1 base at V and 6 bases at J, with 7 bases in the middle. The CDR3 nucleotides read TGTGCCAGCAGTTTATTGAACGGCGAGCAGTACTTC. Protein sequence: CASSLLNGEQYF.

This clone was observed a single time. The chain employs TRBV24-1 and TRBJ2-3; 8 bases align to TRBD2. The V gene end was trimmed by 3 bases and the J gene end by 5 bases; junction bases not matched to a gene: 3. The CDR3 spans 14 residues. Germline V gives CDR1 KGHDR, CDR2 SFDVKD. This chain's CDR3 is CATSDRGGEDTQYF. The DNA for the CDR3 is TGTGCCACCAGTGATCGGGGGGGCGAAGATACGCAGTATTTT.

The CDR3 loop reads CASSISGGSYNEQFF. The CDR3 DNA is TGTGCCAGCAGCATTAGCGGGGGCTCCTACAATGAGCAGTTCTTC. The chain recombines TRBV27 with TRBJ2-1; 9 nucleotides match TRBD2. This CDR3 region has 15 residues. CDR1 and CDR2 (germline): MNHEY, SMNVEV (reference sequence). V gave up 6 bases and J gave up 0 bases; unmatched junction bases: 3.

A note on this clone: One end of the junction is discordant with germline, which a read error may explain. The CDR3 spells CASTLGESNQPQHF. DNA of the CDR3: TGTGCCAGCACCTTGGGGGAGTCCAATCAGCCCCAGCATTTT. This chain uses TRBV5-5 with TRBJ1-5, with D possibly matching TRBD1 (5 bases). CDR1 and CDR2 (germline): SGHKS, YYEKEE (reference sequence). The length of the CDR3 is 14 residues.

This clone was seen a single time. This rearrangement joins TRBV4-1 to TRBJ2-1; TRBD2 agrees at 8 bases. The V gene's germline CDR1 is MGHRA and CDR2 YSYEKL. The CDR3 consists of 15 residues. V gave up 1 base and J gave up 5 bases; unmatched junction bases: 4. CDR3 DNA: TGCGCCAGCAGCCAAGGGGCGGGGGGTAACAATGAGCAGTTCTTC. Amino acid sequence: CASSQGAGGNNEQFF.

V and J are TRBV7-9 and TRBJ1-6; D call uncertain. CDR3 length: 12 residues. V was clipped by 3 bases and J by 6 bases, with 3 bases between them. Germline V gene lookup returns CDR1 SEHNR and CDR2 FQNEAQ (reference sequence). As DNA, the CDR3 is TGTGCCAGCAGCTTTCCTAATTCACCCCTCCACTTT. Encoded protein: CASSFPNSPLHF.

V usage is TRBV6-5 and J usage is TRBJ1-1, with 7 bases aligning to TRBD1. The CDR3 is 15 amino acids. Losses at the gene ends were 2 bases for V and 5 bases for J; bases not matched to a gene: 8. Germline CDR1 reads MNHEY; CDR2 reads SVGAGI. The CDR3 spells CASSYRQGLGTEAFF. CDR3 DNA sequence: TGTGCCAGCAGTTACCGACAGGGCCTTGGAACTGAAGCTTTCTTT.

The V gene is TRBV27, the J gene TRBJ2-2; TRBD2 matches at 10 bases. Germline CDR1 MNHEY, CDR2 SMNVEV (reference sequence). V was clipped by 7 bases and J by 3 bases; unmatched bases: 8. The CDR3 covers 16 residues. CDR3 bases: TGTGCCAGCACCTCAAGCGGGAGGGCCGACACCGGGGAGCTGTTTTTT. This encodes CASTSSGRADTGELFF.

J is TRBJ1-4 and V is TRBV2, with a tentative D call TRBD1 (5 bases). Germline values: CDR1 SNHLY, CDR2 FYNNEI. V lost 6 bases, J lost 13 bases, and 12 bases lay in between. This CDR3 region has 11 residues. The CDR3 is CASRAFGGLFF. The DNA of the CDR3 is TGTGCCAGCAGGGCCTTCGGGGGACTGTTTTTT.

This clone was seen just once. The chain has TRBV7-9 and TRBJ2-7, with 7 bases aligning to TRBD2. The CDR3 has 16 residues. CDR1 and CDR2 (germline): SEHNR, FQNEAQ (reference sequence). V was pared by 1 base and J by 2 bases, with 8 bases of the junction left unmatched. CDR3 DNA sequence: TGTGCCAGCAGCTTAGATTTCGGGACTAAAGCCTACGAGCAGTACTTC. Encoded protein: CASSLDFGTKAYEQYF.

The chain has TRBV3-1 (or the pseudogene TRBV3-2) and TRBJ2-2, with D tentatively TRBD1 (8 bases). Germline CDR1 and CDR2: LGHDT and YNNKEL (reference sequence). CDR3 size: 16 residues. Trimming took 0 bases from V and 5 from J, leaving 13 bases between them. The CDR3 coding sequence is TGTGCCAGCAGCCAAGAACCACAGGGGGGGACCGGGGAGCTGTTTTTT. Amino acid sequence: CASSQEPQGGTGELFF.

This rearrangement joins TRBV2 to TRBJ2-7, with 11 bases fitting TRBD2. The CDR3 has 15 amino acids. V dropped 6 bases and J dropped 4; count of bases not matched to a gene: 8. Germline V gene lookup returns CDR1 SNHLY and CDR2 FYNNEI. CDR3 protein: CASRDFSGRGYEQYF. The CDR3 coding sequence is TGTGCCAGCAGGGATTTTAGCGGGAGGGGATACGAGCAGTACTTC.

The V and J genes are TRBV7-9 and TRBJ2-1; D unclear. The CDR3 has 12 amino acids. Germline V gene data show CDR1 as SEHNR and CDR2 as FQNEAQ (reference sequence). Trimming stripped 2 bases from V and 7 bases from J, with 6 bases between. In nucleotides, the CDR3 is TGTGCCAGCAGCTTACGATTGAATGAGCAGTTCTTC. It is translated as CASSLRLNEQFF.

The chain joins TRBV7-9 to TRBJ1-2; 9 bases agree with TRBD1. There are 18 residues in the CDR3. CDR1 SEHNR and CDR2 FQNEAQ come from the germline V gene (reference sequence). V trimming: 5 bases; J trimming: 0 bases; junction bases outside the gene matches: 13. Written as DNA, the CDR3 is TGTGCCAGCAGCGCCCCGGGACAGGGCTCATGGCCTAACTATGGCTACACCTTC. Its protein is CASSAPGQGSWPNYGYTF.

This clone has just one count. CDR3 coding DNA: TGTGCCAGCAGTAGACTGGGTCAGCCCCAGCATTTT. This encodes CASSRLGQPQHF. V gene TRBV12-3 or TRBV12-4 combines with J gene TRBJ1-5, with D uncertain. V lost 5 bases and J 6 bases, leaving 8 bases between the germline ends. The CDR3 loop spans 12 amino acids.

The chain recombines TRBV7-2 with TRBJ2-2, with D perhaps TRBD2 (6 bases). Germline V lookup: CDR1 SGHTA, CDR2 FQGNSA. This CDR3 has 14 residues. Trimming removed 3 bases from V and 6 bases from J, with 11 bases in between. The CDR3 nucleotides are TGTGCCAGCAGCTTCGGGGGAGGATCCGGGGAGCTGTTTTTT. It yields the protein CASSFGGGSGELFF.

This clone has just one count. The V and J genes are TRBV28 and TRBJ1-2; D perhaps matches TRBD1 (6 bases). The CDR3 sequence is 12 residues long. The germline V gene has CDR1 MDHEN and CDR2 SYDVKM. V shed 6 bases and J shed 8 bases, with 13 bases lying between them. The CDR3 region is CASRPDRRGYTF. CDR3 in DNA: TGTGCCAGCAGACCCGACAGGAGAGGCTACACCTTC.

The rearrangement joins TRBV19 to TRBJ2-7; D not certain. From germline, CDR1 is LNHDA and CDR2 SQIVND (reference sequence). The CDR3 is made up of 13 amino acids. V was trimmed by 5 bases and J by 5 bases, leaving 13 bases between them. The DNA for the CDR3 is TGTGCCAGTAGTTATGAGGTCGTGGACGAGCAGTACTTC. It specifies CASSYEVVDEQYF.

The chain links TRBV28 to TRBJ2-7; D ambiguous. The germline V gene has CDR1 MDHEN and CDR2 SYDVKM. This CDR3 contains 12 residues. V dropped 3 bases and J dropped 5 bases, with 8 bases sitting between them. Here the CDR3 reads CASSLLGNEQYF. CDR3 in DNA: TGTGCCAGCAGTTTGTTAGGTAACGAGCAGTACTTC.

This clone was seen a handful of times. The V and J genes are TRBV7-9 and TRBJ1-6; 7 positions match TRBD1. The CDR3 sequence is 15 residues long. CDR1 is SEHNR and CDR2 is FQNEAQ in the germline V gene (reference sequence). Trimming removed 6 bases from V and 9 bases from J; junction bases left unmatched: 11. The CDR3 protein is CASRPQTGLGSPLHF. CDR3 nucleotides: TGTGCCAGCAGACCTCAGACAGGGTTAGGTTCACCCCTCCACTTT.

The chain uses TRBV28 and TRBJ2-3; possibly TRBD1 or TRBD2 for D (7 bases each). CDR1 and CDR2 from the germline V gene are MDHEN and SYDVKM. V was pared by 5 bases and J by 1 base, with 13 bases between. The CDR3 length is 15 residues. CDR3 sequence (DNA): TGTGCCAGCAGTCCAGGGGGAGGGGGCACAGATACGCAGTATTTT. It specifies CASSPGGGGTDTQYF.

This rearrangement joins TRBV3-1 (or the pseudogene TRBV3-2) to TRBJ1-1; D remains unclear. Germline CDR1 and CDR2: LGHDT and YNNKEL (reference sequence). The CDR3 length is 15 residues. Between the trimmed V and J ends, which lost 4 bases and 2 bases, there was a span of 14 bases. CDR3 sequence reads: CASSPTGGLNTEAFF. CDR3 sequence (DNA): TGTGCCAGCAGCCCGACTGGAGGCCTTAACACTGAAGCTTTCTTT.

The chain has TRBV2 and TRBJ1-1, with TRBD1 identical over 8 bases. The germline gives CDR1 SNHLY, CDR2 FYNNEI. The CDR3 covers 12 residues. With V trimmed by 8 bases and J by 6 bases, 5 bases remained unmatched. Here the CDR3 reads CASGTGGPEAFF. CDR3 DNA sequence: TGTGCCAGCGGGACAGGTGGCCCTGAAGCTTTCTTT.